These 31 T cell receptor beta chains came from one sample sequenced in a study of cytomegalovirus exposure and HLA in healthy donors. Sequenced by immunoSEQ multiplex PCR; TCRdb stores in-frame clones only, minus some. The repertoire has a few hundred thousand clones, approximately 88% of them found once; the top ten carry over 11%. The sample consisted of PBMCs. The source is a woman aged 25 to 45 in good health and CMV-seropositive.

This clone was seen a handful of times. V is TRBV2 and J is TRBJ2-7; D is perhaps TRBD1 (6 bases). The CDR3 spans 14 residues. V was cut by 6 bases and J by 0 bases, with 12 bases left in between. The germline V gene encodes CDR1 SNHLY and CDR2 FYNNEI. The CDR3 loop reads CASRVSTGSYEQYF. In DNA form, the CDR3 reads TGTGCCAGCAGAGTTTCGACAGGCTCCTACGAGCAGTACTTC.

The chain combines TRBV29-1 with TRBJ2-7; 9 bases map to TRBD1. V lost 0 bases, J lost 6 bases, and 9 bases stayed unmatched. Germline CDR1 and CDR2: SQVTM and ANQGSEA. The length of the CDR3 is 15 residues. CDR3 protein: CSVEDPRTGEAEQYF. Written as DNA, the CDR3 is TGCAGCGTTGAAGATCCCCGGACAGGGGAAGCCGAGCAGTACTTC.

The gene calls are TRBV27 and TRBJ2-7, with 7 nucleotides matching TRBD2. The CDR3 contains 14 residues. Germline values: CDR1 MNHEY, CDR2 SMNVEV (reference sequence). Germline trimming cut 8 bases from V and 2 bases from J; bases unmatched to any gene: 9. CDR3 amino acids: CASVPASGTYEQYF. The DNA for the CDR3 is TGTGCCAGCGTACCCGCTAGCGGAACCTACGAGCAGTACTTC.

The J gene is TRBJ1-1, the V gene TRBV30; weak D call: TRBD1 (6 bases). From germline, CDR1 is GTSNPN and CDR2 SVGIG (reference sequence). The V end was cut by 3 bases, the J end by 3 bases, with 11 bases between. The CDR3 is made up of 13 amino acids. CDR3 amino acids: CAWRQGKHTEAFF. The CDR3 DNA reads TGTGCCTGGAGGCAGGGGAAACACACTGAAGCTTTCTTT.

The rearrangement uses TRBV28 and TRBJ1-1; D is unclear. The ends were cut back, 3 bases at V and 8 bases at J, with 13 bases in the middle. The CDR3 covers 13 residues. The germline V gene has CDR1 MDHEN and CDR2 SYDVKM. The DNA for the CDR3 is TGTGCCAGCAGTTTGATGGGGTCGTGGGAAGCTTTCTTT. Translated, it gives CASSLMGSWEAFF.

The chain couples TRBV30 to TRBJ2-7, with unresolved D. Trimming left V 3 bases short and J 3 bases short, with 6 bases between. The CDR3 contains 11 residues. CDR1 and CDR2 (germline): GTSNPN, SVGIG (reference sequence). In DNA form, the CDR3 reads TGTGCCTGGAGGCAGAACTACGAGCAGTACTTC. Translated, it gives CAWRQNYEQYF.

The CDR3 loop is CASSLDYRGTATIYEQYF. CDR3 DNA sequence: TGTGCCAGCAGCTTGGACTATCGGGGGACAGCAACAATCTACGAGCAGTACTTC. The rearrangement links TRBV11-3 to TRBJ2-7, with D possibly being TRBD1 (7 bases). The length of the CDR3 is 18 residues. With 3 bases removed from V and 3 bases from J, the gap between germline ends came to 24 bases. Per the germline V gene, CDR1 is SGHNT and CDR2 is YENEEA.

The rearrangement links TRBV18 to TRBJ1-2, with D unclear. The germline V and J ends were trimmed by 9 bases and 0 bases, with 11 bases remaining between them. Germline assignment: CDR1 KGHSH and CDR2 LQKENI. The CDR3 has 13 amino acids. The CDR3 bases are TGTGCCAGTGCCGCAGCTACTAACTATGGCTACACCTTC. Translating it yields CASAAATNYGYTF. Drawing the rest from reference TRBV18 and TRBJ1-2, the complete variable domain is NAGVMQNPRHLVRRRGQEARLRCSPMKGHSHVYWYRQLPEEGLKFMVYLQKENIIDESGMPKERFSAEFPKEGPSILRIQQVVRGDSAAYFCASAAATNYGYTFGSGTRLTVV.

The rearrangement links TRBV9 to TRBJ2-5; D is uncertain. Deletions cut 3 bases from V and 5 bases from J, with 11 bases between. The CDR3 length is 13 residues. Germline CDR1 is SGDLS and CDR2 is YYNGEE. This chain's CDR3 is CASSGSLGETQYF. CDR3 nucleotides: TGTGCCAGCAGCGGAAGCCTGGGGGAGACCCAGTACTTC.

The chain couples TRBV5-1 to TRBJ2-1; D tentatively fits TRBD1 or TRBD2 (5 bases each). CDR3 size: 14 residues. Germline V gene sequence: CDR1 SGHRS, CDR2 YFSETQ. V lost 4 bases and J lost 4, with 12 bases in between. The DNA of the CDR3 is TGCGCCAGCAGCCTGGGGGTTTCTTACAATGAGCAGTTCTTC. Encoded protein: CASSLGVSYNEQFF.

The chain employs TRBV7-2 and TRBJ2-7; TRBD1 might be the D (5 bases). The CDR3 contains 14 residues. CDR1 is SGHTA and CDR2 is FQGNSA in the germline V gene. V gave up 0 bases and J gave up 2 bases, with 8 bases separating them. DNA of the CDR3: TGTGCCAGCAGCTTAGCATCCAGGGCCTACGAGCAGTACTTC. Its protein product is CASSLASRAYEQYF.

CDR3 sequence: CASSDRAWASGQLAKNIQYF. The CDR3, as DNA: TGTGCCAGCAGTGATAGGGCATGGGCTAGCGGCCAACTAGCCAAAAACATTCAGTACTTC. V is TRBV6-1 and J is TRBJ2-4; 7 bases fit TRBD2. The CDR3 sequence is 20 residues long. CDR1 and CDR2 from the germline V gene are MNHNS and SASEGT. The V segment lost 3 bases and the J segment 0 bases; nucleotides outside the gene matches: 17.

This chain joins TRBV30 and TRBJ2-7; 10 nucleotides align to TRBD2. V lost 2 bases to trimming and J lost 6 bases; unmatched junction nucleotides: 7. The V gene's germline CDR1 is GTSNPN and CDR2 SVGIG (reference sequence). CDR3 length: 14 residues. The CDR3 nucleotides are TGTGCCTGGAGTCGGAGCGGGAGGGTTGGCGAGCAGTACTTC. It translates to CAWSRSGRVGEQYF. The full variable domain, in which reference TRBV30 and TRBJ2-7 provide the parts outside the CDR3, is SQTIHQWPATLVQPVGSPLSLECTVEGTSNPNLYWYRQAAGRGLQLLFYSVGIGQISSEVPQNLSASRPQDRQFILSSKKLLLSDSGFYLCAWSRSGRVGEQYFGPGTRLTVT.

CDR3 nucleotide sequence: TGTGCCTGGAGAAACTACCAGGTCCAAGAGACCCAGTACTTC. This encodes CAWRNYQVQETQYF. The V call is TRBV30, the J call TRBJ2-5; no reliable D call. Germline CDR1 and CDR2: GTSNPN and SVGIG (reference sequence). Trimming took 3 bases from V and 1 from J, leaving 12 bases between them. This CDR3 has 14 amino acids.

This clone came up a few times. V usage is TRBV10-3 and J usage is TRBJ1-2, with no clear D. The CDR3 sequence is 11 residues long. CDR1 is ENHRY and CDR2 is SYGVKD in the germline V gene. V gave up 7 bases and J gave up 4 bases, with 7 bases separating them. CDR3 region: CAINTVYGYTF. The CDR3 DNA follows: TGTGCCATCAATACAGTCTATGGCTACACCTTC.

The chain employs TRBV5-1 and TRBJ2-1; 7 positions agree with TRBD1. CDR3 size: 15 residues. Trimming cost V 4 bases and J 2 bases; bases outside gene matches: 6. Germline loops: CDR1 SGHRS, CDR2 YFSETQ. CDR3 DNA: TGCGCCAGCAGCCCGCCACAGGGGACCTACAATGAGCAGTTCTTC. This codes for CASSPPQGTYNEQFF. The complete variable domain, with remaining parts taken from reference TRBV5-1 and TRBJ2-1, reads KAGVTQTPRYLIKTRGQQVTLSCSPISGHRSVSWYQQTPGQGLQFLFEYFSETQRNKGNFPGRFSGRQFSNSRSEMNVSTLELGDSALYLCASSPPQGTYNEQFFGPGTRLTVL.

Only a few counts were recorded for this clone. For the CDR3, the DNA is TGTGCCAGCAGTTTACCCCCCGGGGAGCAGTTCTTC. Translating it yields CASSLPPGEQFF. The rearrangement uses TRBV28 and TRBJ2-1; D call uncertain. V was shortened by 2 bases and J by 10 bases, with 9 bases between the two germline ends. Germline CDR1 and CDR2: MDHEN and SYDVKM. The CDR3 length is 12 residues.

The chain links TRBV5-1 to TRBJ2-5; no clear D gene. The CDR3 contains 12 residues. Germline CDR1 SGHRS, CDR2 YFSETQ. Trimming stripped 4 bases from V and 5 bases from J, with 9 bases between. The CDR3 spells CASSPDLETQYF. DNA of the CDR3: TGCGCCAGCAGCCCAGACCTTGAGACCCAGTACTTC.

The J gene is TRBJ2-1, the V gene TRBV29-1; 13 bases are a match to TRBD2. The CDR3 length is 14 residues. Germline V gene sequence: CDR1 SQVTM, CDR2 ANQGSEA. With 3 bases clipped from V and 9 bases from J, the junction kept 5 bases outside the gene matches. CDR3 sequence (DNA): TGCAGCGTTGACTGGACTAGCGGGAGTCGTGAGCAGTTCTTC. Translating it yields CSVDWTSGSREQFF.

This chain joins TRBV6-5 and TRBJ1-2; 7 bases map to TRBD1. The J segment lost 4 bases and the V segment lost 6 bases, leaving 8 bases of the junction unmatched. Germline V gene lookup returns CDR1 MNHEY and CDR2 SVGAGI. CDR3 size: 14 residues. The CDR3 DNA reads TGTGCCAGCAGGAACGAGGGGACAGCCTATGGCTACACCTTC. This sequence encodes CASRNEGTAYGYTF.

The chain carries TRBV27 and TRBJ1-2; the D gene is possibly TRBD1 (6 bases). The CDR3 is 13 amino acids. Germline V gene sequence: CDR1 MNHEY, CDR2 SMNVEV (reference sequence). The V end lost 4 bases, the J end lost 8 bases, and 14 bases lay between the germline ends. The CDR3 DNA is TGTGCCAGCAGTTCACACAGGGAACGCGGCTACACCTTC. Translated, it gives CASSSHRERGYTF.

The V and J genes are TRBV4-1 and TRBJ2-7; D not certain. This CDR3 comprises 13 residues. Germline CDR1 is MGHRA and CDR2 is YSYEKL. V lost 1 base and J 4 bases, leaving 8 bases between the germline ends. The CDR3 sequence: CASSQVNSYEQYF. As DNA, the CDR3 is TGCGCCAGCAGCCAAGTTAACAGTTACGAGCAGTACTTC.

The chain recombines TRBV5-1 with TRBJ2-5; 7 nucleotides agree with TRBD1. After removal of 4 bases from V and 4 bases from J, the junction contained 4 bases not matched to a gene. Germline V gives CDR1 SGHRS, CDR2 YFSETQ. The CDR3 runs 13 residues. CDR3 sequence reads: CASSQGVRETQYF. The CDR3 DNA follows: TGCGCCAGCAGCCAGGGGGTTCGAGAGACCCAGTACTTC. Full variable domain (outside the CDR3, taken from reference TRBV5-1 and TRBJ2-5): KAGVTQTPRYLIKTRGQQVTLSCSPISGHRSVSWYQQTPGQGLQFLFEYFSETQRNKGNFPGRFSGRQFSNSRSEMNVSTLELGDSALYLCASSQGVRETQYFGPGTRLLVL.

CDR3 sequence reads: CASSLGATGERVDEQYF. CDR3 bases: TGTGCCAGCAGCTTAGGAGCAACAGGAGAGAGGGTTGACGAGCAGTACTTC. The V call is TRBV7-8, the J call TRBJ2-7; D possibly matches TRBD1 or TRBD2 (5 bases each). Trimming removed 1 base from V and 5 bases from J, with 21 bases in between. This CDR3 comprises 17 residues. Germline loops: CDR1 SGHVS, CDR2 FQNEAQ.

The J gene is TRBJ1-2, the V gene TRBV5-1, with 8 bases matching TRBD1. The CDR3 is 14 amino acids. Germline lookup yields CDR1 SGHRS and CDR2 YFSETQ. The V segment lost 7 bases and the J segment 6 bases; nucleotides outside the gene matches: 11. Here the CDR3 DNA reads TGCGCCAGCTCCTGGACAGGGAAGGAGAATGGCTACACCTTC. This sequence encodes CASSWTGKENGYTF.

This chain links TRBV30 with TRBJ2-5; 9 bases agree with TRBD1. V lost 6 bases, J lost 4 bases, and 6 bases stayed unmatched. The germline V gene has CDR1 GTSNPN and CDR2 SVGIG (reference sequence). The CDR3 spans 13 residues. The CDR3 loop reads CACKTGGRETQYF. In nucleotides, the CDR3 is TGTGCCTGCAAAACAGGGGGCCGAGAGACCCAGTACTTC.

This rearrangement joins TRBV28 to TRBJ1-5; D unresolved. The V gene lost 2 bases and the J gene lost 5 bases, with 13 bases spanning the gap. CDR3 size: 15 residues. Germline V gives CDR1 MDHEN, CDR2 SYDVKM. CDR3 nucleotides: TGTGCCAGCAGTTTAACGGGCTCAAGGGATCAGCCCCAGCATTTT. This gives the protein CASSLTGSRDQPQHF.

The chain couples TRBV9 to TRBJ2-7; 7 bases align to TRBD1. The V gene end was trimmed by 3 bases and the J gene end by 3 bases; junction bases not matched to a gene: 6. The germline CDR1 and CDR2 sequences are SGDLS and YYNGEE. The CDR3 totals 14 residues. The CDR3 DNA follows: TGTGCCAGCAGCGACCGGGACAGCTACTACGAGCAGTACTTC. This sequence encodes CASSDRDSYYEQYF. Looking up the rest from reference TRBV9 and TRBJ2-7 gives the full variable domain: DSGVTQTPKHLITATGQRVTLRCSPRSGDLSVYWYQQSLDQGLQFLIQYYNGEERAKGNILERFSAQQFPDLHSELNLSSLELGDSALYFCASSDRDSYYEQYFGPGTRLTVT.

The V and J genes are TRBV6-5 and TRBJ2-2; a weak D match, TRBD2 (5 bases). CDR3 length: 15 amino acids. In germline, CDR1 is MNHEY, CDR2 SVGAGI. The V and J ends lost 2 bases and 3 bases respectively, with 10 bases between them. The DNA for the CDR3 is TGTGCCAGCAGTTACCTGGGAGTAGACACCGGGGAGCTGTTTTTT. Translated, it gives CASSYLGVDTGELFF.

This clone has only one observation. The genes are TRBV15 and TRBJ2-2, with TRBD2 matching 12 bases. In germline, CDR1 is LNHNV, CDR2 YYDKDF (reference sequence). The CDR3 consists of 19 residues. V gave up 0 bases and J gave up 1 base; unmatched junction bases: 6. CDR3 region: CATSRESGLAGRNTGELFF. CDR3 sequence (DNA): TGTGCCACCAGCAGAGAGTCAGGACTAGCGGGAAGGAACACCGGGGAGCTGTTTTTT.

The chain recombines TRBV27 with TRBJ2-7; 7 nucleotides agree with TRBD1. V lost 7 bases to trimming and J lost 2 bases; unmatched junction nucleotides: 11. The CDR3 totals 15 residues. Germline CDR1 MNHEY, CDR2 SMNVEV (reference sequence). CDR3 sequence (DNA): TGTGCCAGCATCTCCCTCGGCAGGGGGACCTACGAGCAGTACTTC. Protein: CASISLGRGTYEQYF.